This T cell receptor beta chain was recovered during a study of T cells after yellow fever vaccination. TCRdb re-called the 5' RACE reads through MiXCR, storing one row per CDR3 protein. The table records about 400,000 distinct CDR3 sequences, 11% of them present only once. The trim removed 5 bases at V and 2 bases at J, leaving 13 bases unmatched. Germline CDR1 and CDR2: SEHNR and FQNEAQ (reference sequence). This CDR3 comprises 17 residues. This sample comprised PBMCs, obtained on the day of the first yellow fever vaccination. The chain recombines TRBV7-9 with TRBJ2-3, with 7 bases that match TRBD1. The receptor's source is a man aged 18 to 29 who received the YFV17D yellow fever vaccine. The CDR3 coding sequence is TGTGCCAGCAGCCCGCTATTTTGGGACAGATACACAGATACGCAGTATTTT. Protein: CASSPLFWDRYTDTQYF.